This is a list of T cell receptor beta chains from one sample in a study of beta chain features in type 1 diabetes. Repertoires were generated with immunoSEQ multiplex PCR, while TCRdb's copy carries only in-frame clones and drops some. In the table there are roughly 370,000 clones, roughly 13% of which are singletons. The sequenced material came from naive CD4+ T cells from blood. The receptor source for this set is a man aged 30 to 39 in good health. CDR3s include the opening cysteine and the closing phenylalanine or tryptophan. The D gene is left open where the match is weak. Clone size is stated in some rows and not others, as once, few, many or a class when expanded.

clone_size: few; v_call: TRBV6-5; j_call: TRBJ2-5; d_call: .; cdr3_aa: CASSSFGTQYF; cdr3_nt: TGTGCCAGCAGTTCGTTCGGGACCCAGTACTTC
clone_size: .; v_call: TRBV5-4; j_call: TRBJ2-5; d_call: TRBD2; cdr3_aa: CASSAISSGQETQYF; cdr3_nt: TGTGCCAGCAGCGCCATCTCTAGCGGGCAAGAGACCCAGTACTTC
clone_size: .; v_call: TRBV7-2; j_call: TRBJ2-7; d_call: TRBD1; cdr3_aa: CASSYGQGDVYEQYF; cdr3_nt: TGTGCCAGCAGCTACGGACAGGGGGACGTTTACGAGCAGTACTTC
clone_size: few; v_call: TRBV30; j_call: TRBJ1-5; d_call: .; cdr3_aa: CAWSVGGNQPQHF; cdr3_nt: TGTGCCTGGAGTGTCGGTGGAAATCAGCCCCAGCATTTT
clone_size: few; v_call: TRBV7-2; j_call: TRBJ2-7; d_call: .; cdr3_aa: CASSPGTSYEQYF; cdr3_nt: TGTGCCAGCAGCCCAGGGACTTCCTACGAGCAGTACTTC
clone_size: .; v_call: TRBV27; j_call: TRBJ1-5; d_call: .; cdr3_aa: CASSSRTVTQPQHF; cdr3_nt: TGTGCCAGCAGTTCCCGGACAGTAACCCAGCCCCAGCATTTT
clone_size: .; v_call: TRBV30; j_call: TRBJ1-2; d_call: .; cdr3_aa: CAWSVGWGYTF; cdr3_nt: TGTGCCTGGAGTGTAGGGTGGGGCTACACCTTC
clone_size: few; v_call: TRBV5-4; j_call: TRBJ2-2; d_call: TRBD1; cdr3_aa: CASSQGADGELFF; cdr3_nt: TGTGCCAGCAGCCAGGGGGCGGATGGGGAGCTGTTTTTT
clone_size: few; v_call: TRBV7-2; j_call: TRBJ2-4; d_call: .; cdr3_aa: CASSRAYQNIQYF; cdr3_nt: TGTGCCAGCAGCAGGGCTTATCAAAACATTCAGTACTTC
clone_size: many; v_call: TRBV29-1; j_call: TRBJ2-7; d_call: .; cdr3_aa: CSVLTDFYEQYF; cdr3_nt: TGCAGCGTACTGACAGATTTCTACGAGCAGTACTTC
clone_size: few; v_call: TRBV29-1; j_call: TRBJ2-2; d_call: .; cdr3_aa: CSVNSDWNTGELFF; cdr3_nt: TGCAGCGTTAATTCGGACTGGAACACCGGGGAGCTGTTTTTT
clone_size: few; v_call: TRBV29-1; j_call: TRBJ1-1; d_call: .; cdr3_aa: CSVSGSGVVEAFF; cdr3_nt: TGCAGCGTTAGTGGATCAGGGGTGGTTGAAGCTTTCTTT
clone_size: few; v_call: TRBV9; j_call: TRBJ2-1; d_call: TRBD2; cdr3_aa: CASSAPSVASGKGEQFF; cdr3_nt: TGTGCCAGCAGCGCACCCTCCGTGGCTAGCGGGAAGGGTGAGCAGTTCTTC
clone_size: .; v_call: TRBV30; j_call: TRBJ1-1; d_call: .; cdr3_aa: CAWSADGDTEAFF; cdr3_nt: TGTGCCTGGAGCGCAGACGGAGACACTGAAGCTTTCTTT
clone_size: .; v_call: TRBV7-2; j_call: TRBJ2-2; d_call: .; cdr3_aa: CASSLAGVGTGELFF; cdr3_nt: TGTGCCAGCAGCTTAGCGGGGGTGGGCACCGGGGAGCTGTTTTTT
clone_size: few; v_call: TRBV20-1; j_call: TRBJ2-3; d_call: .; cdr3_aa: CSVVGGDTQYF; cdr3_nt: TGCAGTGTTGTGGGGGGAGATACGCAGTATTTT
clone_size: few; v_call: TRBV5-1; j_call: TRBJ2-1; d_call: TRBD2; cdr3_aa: CASSLVASGSSYNEQFF; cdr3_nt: TGCGCCAGCAGCTTGGTAGCTAGCGGGAGTTCCTACAATGAGCAGTTCTTC
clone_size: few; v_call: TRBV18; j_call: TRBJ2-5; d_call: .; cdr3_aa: CASSPGIQETQYF; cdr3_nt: TGTGCCAGCTCACCCGGAATACAAGAGACCCAGTACTTC
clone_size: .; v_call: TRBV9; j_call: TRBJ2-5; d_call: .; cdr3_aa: CASSVGGVPETQYF; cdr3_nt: TGTGCCAGCAGCGTCGGGGGAGTGCCAGAGACCCAGTACTTC
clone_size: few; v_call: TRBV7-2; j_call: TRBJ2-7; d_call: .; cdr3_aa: CASSFTPLGEQYF; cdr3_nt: TGTGCCAGCAGCTTCACCCCCTTAGGCGAGCAGTACTTC
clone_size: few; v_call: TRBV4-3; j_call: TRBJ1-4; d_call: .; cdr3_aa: CASSHHGRVSEKLFF; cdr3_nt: TGCGCCAGCAGCCACCACGGCAGGGTCTCTGAAAAACTGTTTTTT
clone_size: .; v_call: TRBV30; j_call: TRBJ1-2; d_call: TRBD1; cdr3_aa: CAWGTGGGYTF; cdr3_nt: TGTGCCTGGGGGACAGGGGGCGGCTACACCTTC
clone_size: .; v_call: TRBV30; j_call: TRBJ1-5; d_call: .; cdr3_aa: CAWSVRRVGNQPQHF; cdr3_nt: TGTGCCTGGAGTGTAAGACGGGTGGGCAATCAGCCCCAGCATTTT
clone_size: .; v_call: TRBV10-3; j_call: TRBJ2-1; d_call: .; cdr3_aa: CAINTGPGGEQFF; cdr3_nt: TGTGCCATCAACACAGGACCCGGAGGGGAGCAGTTCTTC
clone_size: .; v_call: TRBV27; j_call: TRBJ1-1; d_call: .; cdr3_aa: CASSRGNTEAFF; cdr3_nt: TGTGCCAGCTCTCGCGGGAACACTGAAGCTTTCTTT
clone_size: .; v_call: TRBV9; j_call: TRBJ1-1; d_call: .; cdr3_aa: CASSPVPRRITEAFF; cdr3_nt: TGTGCCAGCAGCCCTGTCCCCCGGCGAATCACTGAAGCTTTCTTT
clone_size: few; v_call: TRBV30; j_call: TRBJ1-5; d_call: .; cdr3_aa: CAWSVNHLQPQHF; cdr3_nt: TGTGCCTGGAGTGTTAACCACCTCCAGCCCCAGCATTTT
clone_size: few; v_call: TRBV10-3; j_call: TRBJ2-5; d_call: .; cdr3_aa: CAISGQPQETQYF; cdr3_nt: TGTGCCATCAGTGGACAGCCCCAAGAGACCCAGTACTTC
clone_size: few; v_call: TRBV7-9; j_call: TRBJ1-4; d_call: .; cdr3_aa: CASSHPSPLSEKLFF; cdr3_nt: TGTGCCAGCAGCCATCCTTCACCTTTAAGTGAAAAACTGTTTTTT
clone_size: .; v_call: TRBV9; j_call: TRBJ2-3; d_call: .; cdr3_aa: CASSAHVAVSTDTQYF; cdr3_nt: TGTGCCAGCAGCGCCCATGTAGCGGTTAGCACAGATACGCAGTATTTT
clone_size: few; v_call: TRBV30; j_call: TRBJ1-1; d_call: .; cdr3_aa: CAWSPQSGGLTEAFF; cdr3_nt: TGTGCCTGGAGTCCCCAATCGGGAGGGCTCACTGAAGCTTTCTTT
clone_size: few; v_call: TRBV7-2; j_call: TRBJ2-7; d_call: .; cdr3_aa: CASSLTGFSFEQYF; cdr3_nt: TGTGCCAGCAGCTTAACGGGGTTTAGCTTCGAGCAGTACTTC
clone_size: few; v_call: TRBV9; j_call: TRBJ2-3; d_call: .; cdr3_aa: CASSVVASGTDTQYF; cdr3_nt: TGTGCCAGCAGCGTAGTGGCTAGCGGCACAGATACGCAGTATTTT
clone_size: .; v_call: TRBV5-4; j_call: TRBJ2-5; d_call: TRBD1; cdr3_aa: CASSPGTGQETQYF; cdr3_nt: TGTGCCAGCAGCCCAGGGACAGGGCAAGAGACCCAGTACTTC
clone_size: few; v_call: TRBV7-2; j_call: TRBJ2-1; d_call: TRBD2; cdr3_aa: CASSAGLEGEQFF; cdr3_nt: TGTGCCAGCAGCGCAGGACTAGAGGGTGAGCAGTTCTTC
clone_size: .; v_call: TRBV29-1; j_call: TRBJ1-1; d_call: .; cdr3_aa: CSVEPRTFTEAFF; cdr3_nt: TGCAGCGTTGAACCCCGGACATTTACTGAAGCTTTCTTT
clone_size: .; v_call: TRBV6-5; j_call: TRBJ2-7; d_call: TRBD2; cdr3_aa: CASRRTSGIYEQYF; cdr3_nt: TGTGCCAGCAGAAGGACTAGCGGGATCTACGAGCAGTACTTC
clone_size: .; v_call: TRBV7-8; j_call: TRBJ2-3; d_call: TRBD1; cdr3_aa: CASSARDRGPDTQYF; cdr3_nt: TGTGCCAGCAGCGCCCGGGACAGGGGCCCAGATACGCAGTATTTT
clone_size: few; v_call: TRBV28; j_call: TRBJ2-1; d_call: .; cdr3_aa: CASSLSYNEQFF; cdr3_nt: TGTGCCAGCAGTTTGAGCTACAATGAGCAGTTCTTC
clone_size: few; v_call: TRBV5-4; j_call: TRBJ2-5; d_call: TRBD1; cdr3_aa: CASRKTGATETQYF; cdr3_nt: TGTGCCAGCAGAAAAACAGGGGCGACGGAGACCCAGTACTTC
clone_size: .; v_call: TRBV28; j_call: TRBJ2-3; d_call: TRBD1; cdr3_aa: CASQGERTTDTQYF; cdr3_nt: TGTGCCAGCCAGGGGGAGCGGACCACAGATACGCAGTATTTT